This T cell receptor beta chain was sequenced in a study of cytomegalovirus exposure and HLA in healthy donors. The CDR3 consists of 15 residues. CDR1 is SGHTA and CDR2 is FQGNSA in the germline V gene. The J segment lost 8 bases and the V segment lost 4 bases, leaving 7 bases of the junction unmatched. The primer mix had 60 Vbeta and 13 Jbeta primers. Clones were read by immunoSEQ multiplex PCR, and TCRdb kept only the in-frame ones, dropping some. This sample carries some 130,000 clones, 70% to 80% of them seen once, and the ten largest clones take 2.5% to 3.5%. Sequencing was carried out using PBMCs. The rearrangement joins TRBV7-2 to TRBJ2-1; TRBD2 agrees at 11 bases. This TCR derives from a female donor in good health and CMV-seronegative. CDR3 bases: TGTGCCAGCAGCTATACTAGCGGGAGTATGTATGAGCAGTTCTTC. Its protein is CASSYTSGSMYEQFF.